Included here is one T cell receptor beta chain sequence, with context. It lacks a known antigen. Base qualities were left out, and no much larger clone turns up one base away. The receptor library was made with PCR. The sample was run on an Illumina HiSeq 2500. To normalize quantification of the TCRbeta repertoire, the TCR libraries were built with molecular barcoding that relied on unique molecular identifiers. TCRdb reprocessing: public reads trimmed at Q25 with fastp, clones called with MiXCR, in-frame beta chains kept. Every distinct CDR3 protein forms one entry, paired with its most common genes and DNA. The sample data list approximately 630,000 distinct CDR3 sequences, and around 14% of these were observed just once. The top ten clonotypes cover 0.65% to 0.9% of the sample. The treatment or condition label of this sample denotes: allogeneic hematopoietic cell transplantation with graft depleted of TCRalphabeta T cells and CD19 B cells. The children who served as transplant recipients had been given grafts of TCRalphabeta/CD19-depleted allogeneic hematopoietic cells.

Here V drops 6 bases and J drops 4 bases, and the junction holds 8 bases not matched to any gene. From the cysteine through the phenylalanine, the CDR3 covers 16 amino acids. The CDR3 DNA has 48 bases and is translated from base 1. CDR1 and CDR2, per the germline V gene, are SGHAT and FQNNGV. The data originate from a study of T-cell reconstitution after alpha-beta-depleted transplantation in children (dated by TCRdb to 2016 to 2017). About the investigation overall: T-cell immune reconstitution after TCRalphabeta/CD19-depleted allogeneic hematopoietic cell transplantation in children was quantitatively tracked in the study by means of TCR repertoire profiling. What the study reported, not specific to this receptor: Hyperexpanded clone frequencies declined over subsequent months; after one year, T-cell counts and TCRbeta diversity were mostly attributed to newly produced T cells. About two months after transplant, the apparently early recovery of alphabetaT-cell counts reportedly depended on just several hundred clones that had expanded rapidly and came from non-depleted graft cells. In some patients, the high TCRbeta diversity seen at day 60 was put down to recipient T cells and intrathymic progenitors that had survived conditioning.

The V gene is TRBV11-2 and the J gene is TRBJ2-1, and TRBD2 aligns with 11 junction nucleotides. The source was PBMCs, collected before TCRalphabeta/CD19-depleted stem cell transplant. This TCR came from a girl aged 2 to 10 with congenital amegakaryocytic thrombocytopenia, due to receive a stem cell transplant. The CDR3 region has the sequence CASRTKGTSGYNEQFF. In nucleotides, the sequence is TGTGCCAGCAGGACAAAAGGGACTAGCGGTTACAATGAGCAGTTCTTC.